These 20 T cell receptor beta chains originate from one sample sequenced in a study of T cells in Graves' hyperthyroidism and ophthalmopathy (dated by TCRdb to the late 2010s). Library creation used multiplex PCR. Sequencing was carried out with an Illumina HiSeq 2000. The TCR beta CDR3 regions were amplified from RNA transcripts. The TCR CDR3 was subjected to a first round of RT-PCR using the HTBI primer set and the Qiagen OneStep RT-PCR kit. TCRdb trimmed public reads at Q25 via fastp, called clones via MiXCR and kept in-frame beta chains. Rows matching on CDR3 protein sequence are summarized as one entry with the most common DNA and genes. The sample contains hundreds of thousands of distinct CDR3 sequences, 20% to 25% of them found a single time. Around a third of the sample comes from the top ten. Material: blood. These receptors were collected from a man under 40 with Graves' ophthalmopathy.

This clonotype showed up many times. CDR3 loop: CASSRRPPGTGSHAFF. CDR3 bases: TGTGCCAGCAGTCGAAGACCCCCCGGGACAGGGTCCCACGCTTTCTTT. The gene calls are TRBV27 and TRBJ1-1, with 9 bases matching TRBD1. Germline V gene lookup returns CDR1 MNHEY and CDR2 SMNVEV (reference sequence). The CDR3 has 16 residues. Losses at the gene ends were 5 bases for V and 11 bases for J; bases not matched to a gene: 18.

This chain links TRBV20-1 with TRBJ2-1; 7 nucleotides line up with TRBD2. Unmatched junction bases numbered 4, after V lost 8 bases and J lost 3 bases. This CDR3 spans 12 amino acids. Germline V CDR1 and CDR2: DFQATT, SNEGSKA (reference sequence). CDR3 DNA sequence: TGCAGTATATGGGACTACTACAATGAGCAGTTCTTC. Encoded protein: CSIWDYYNEQFF.

This clonotype was seen at least ten times. This sequence joins TRBV5-1 and TRBJ2-1; D is possibly TRBD2 (6 bases). Germline CDR1 reads SGHRS; CDR2 reads YFSETQ. V lost 0 bases and J lost 9, with 16 bases in between. This CDR3 has 15 residues. The CDR3 DNA sequence: TGCGCCAGCAGCTTGGGCGGAGGAGGGCAGATTGAGCAGTTCTTC. It codes for CASSLGGGGQIEQFF.

This clonotype has ten or more counts. The chain combines TRBV12-3 or TRBV12-4 with TRBJ1-1; D is unclear. Deletions cut 2 bases from V and 7 bases from J, with 8 bases between. This CDR3 comprises 12 residues. Written as DNA, the CDR3 is TGTGCCAGCAGTTTAACAGCTGGTGAAGCTTTCTTT. It codes for CASSLTAGEAFF.

A few counts support this clonotype. The chain uses TRBV15 and TRBJ2-1, with D possibly being TRBD1 (6 bases). Germline values: CDR1 LNHNV, CDR2 YYDKDF (reference sequence). The V gene lost 0 bases and the J gene lost 2 bases, with 8 bases spanning the gap. This CDR3 region has 15 residues. The CDR3, as DNA: TGTGCCACCAGCAGAGAAAGGGGGACCTACAATGAGCAGTTCTTC. Its protein product is CATSRERGTYNEQFF.

This clonotype was observed a few times. The chain has TRBV27 and TRBJ2-5, with D possibly matching TRBD2 (6 bases). V lost 8 bases and J lost 2, with 9 bases in between. CDR3 length: 12 residues. Germline loops: CDR1 MNHEY, CDR2 SMNVEV (reference sequence). The CDR3 spells CASRGRQETQYF. The CDR3, as DNA: TGTGCCAGCCGGGGGAGGCAAGAGACCCAGTACTTC.

This clonotype was picked up a small number of times. The genes are TRBV9 and TRBJ1-5, with a possible D match to TRBD1 (5 bases). CDR3 size: 14 residues. Trimming shortened V by 2 bases and J by 2 bases, and 8 bases separated the two germline ends. Germline CDR1 and CDR2: SGDLS and YYNGEE. CDR3 coding DNA: TGTGCCAGCAGCGTTGGGACGGGCAATCAGCCCCAGCATTTT. Its translation is CASSVGTGNQPQHF.

This clonotype has at least ten counts. V gene TRBV2 combines with J gene TRBJ1-1; no definite D call. V was pared by 3 bases and J by 2 bases, with 7 bases between. This CDR3 has 13 amino acids. Germline lookup yields CDR1 SNHLY and CDR2 FYNNEI. The CDR3 DNA reads TGTGCCAGCAGTGATTGGGGAAACACTGAAGCTTTCTTT. Protein: CASSDWGNTEAFF.

This clonotype was detected a few times. This chain joins TRBV5-1 and TRBJ2-7, with D hard to call. This CDR3 is built from 12 residues. Germline CDR1 SGHRS, CDR2 YFSETQ. V was shortened by 4 bases and J by 6 bases, with 11 bases between the two germline ends. This CDR3 is CASSLPGVEQYF. CDR3 DNA: TGCGCCAGCAGCCTCCCTGGTGTCGAGCAGTACTTC.

This clonotype was counted a single time. The chain carries TRBV6-2 or TRBV6-3 and TRBJ2-3; weak D call: TRBD2 (6 bases). Trimming took 0 bases from V and 3 from J, leaving 16 bases between them. The CDR3 sequence is 17 residues long. The germline V gene has CDR1 MNHEY and CDR2 SVGEGT. The CDR3 loop is CASSYSNARGWTDTQYF. DNA for the CDR3: TGTGCCAGCAGTTACTCGAATGCTCGGGGGTGGACAGATACGCAGTATTTT.

V usage is TRBV15 and J usage is TRBJ1-3; D may be TRBD1 (6 bases). Germline assignment: CDR1 LNHNV and CDR2 YYDKDF (reference sequence). This CDR3 contains 16 residues. V lost 2 bases and J 4 bases, leaving 15 bases between the germline ends. Written as DNA, the CDR3 is TGTGCCACCAGCAGACAAGGCGGGGGGCTCGGAAACACCATATATTTT. It is translated as CATSRQGGGLGNTIYF.

This clonotype was seen many times. The rearrangement joins TRBV11-2 to TRBJ2-2; 10 bases agree with TRBD2. From germline, CDR1 is SGHAT and CDR2 FQNNGV. The CDR3 is 17 amino acids. The trim removed 6 bases at V and 1 base at J, leaving 8 bases unmatched. CDR3 region: CASRPGVAGGNTGELFF. As DNA, the CDR3 is TGTGCCAGCAGACCCGGGGTAGCGGGAGGGAACACCGGGGAGCTGTTTTTT.

This clonotype was detected many times. The chain couples TRBV5-1 to TRBJ2-2; 7 bases are a match to TRBD1. Germline CDR1 reads SGHRS; CDR2 reads YFSETQ. The CDR3 runs 14 residues. Unmatched junction bases numbered 5, after V lost 4 bases and J lost 5 bases. The chain's CDR3 is CASSAGTATGELFF. CDR3 in DNA: TGCGCCAGCAGCGCCGGGACAGCAACCGGGGAGCTGTTTTTT.

This clonotype was seen a few times. The V call is TRBV4-1, the J call TRBJ1-6; TRBD1 matches at 9 bases. Germline loops: CDR1 MGHRA, CDR2 YSYEKL. V gave up 0 bases and J gave up 9 bases; unmatched junction bases: 15. CDR3 length: 19 amino acids. CDR3 loop: CASSQDAVTGGSWSSPLHF. In nucleotides, the CDR3 is TGCGCCAGCAGCCAAGATGCGGTCACAGGGGGCTCCTGGAGTTCACCCCTCCACTTT.

The sample holds a few counts of this clonotype. V and J are TRBV6-2 or TRBV6-3 and TRBJ2-1, with TRBD2 identical over 11 bases. The CDR3 sequence is 15 residues long. Germline V CDR1 and CDR2: MNHEY, SVGEGT. V was pared by 4 bases and J by 8 bases, with 7 bases of the junction left unmatched. CDR3 DNA: TGTGCCAGCAGTTCCATAGCGGGAGGGCCGCATGAGCAGTTCTTC. Protein: CASSSIAGGPHEQFF.

Only a few counts were recorded for this clonotype. The V call is TRBV15, the J call TRBJ2-5; tentatively, D is TRBD2 (6 bases). With 7 bases removed from V and 5 bases from J, the gap between germline ends came to 17 bases. The CDR3 extends over 14 amino acids. CDR1 LNHNV and CDR2 YYDKDF come from the germline V gene (reference sequence). This CDR3 reads CATTQRLGGETQYF. The DNA for the CDR3 is TGTGCCACCACCCAGAGGTTGGGAGGCGAGACCCAGTACTTC.

The chain couples TRBV28 to TRBJ1-2; TRBD1 matches at 7 bases. CDR1 is MDHEN, CDR2 SYDVKM, per germline. The ends lost 6 bases at V and 4 bases at J; junction bases unmatched: 8. The length of the CDR3 is 14 residues. The DNA for the CDR3 is TGTGCCAGCAGCCCCGACAGGGTAGTCTATGGCTACACCTTC. Protein product: CASSPDRVVYGYTF.

This clonotype was seen a few times. The chain uses TRBV28 and TRBJ2-7; TRBD2 might be the D (6 bases). The CDR3 extends over 16 amino acids. The germline V gene encodes CDR1 MDHEN and CDR2 SYDVKM. The germline V and J ends were trimmed by 1 base and 2 bases, with 15 bases remaining between them. As DNA, the CDR3 is TGTGCCAGCAGTTTATACAGCGGCCGGGGGACCTACGAGCAGTACTTC. It yields the protein CASSLYSGRGTYEQYF.

As regards this clonotype: A much larger clone is a single base away; this may be a read error. The V and J genes are TRBV6-6 and TRBJ2-1, with 7 bases that match TRBD1. This CDR3 is 15 amino acids long. Germline V gene data show CDR1 as MNHNY and CDR2 as SVGAGI (reference sequence). This CDR3 reads CASSYSDRANNGQFF. CDR3 sequence (DNA): TGTGCCAGCAGTTACTCCGACAGGGCGAACAATGGGCAGTTCTTC.

This sequence joins TRBV6-1 and TRBJ1-4, with D unclear. V lost 3 bases and J lost 0, with 5 bases in between. The CDR3 consists of 14 residues. CDR1 is MNHNS and CDR2 is SASEGT in the germline V gene. CDR3 DNA sequence: TGTGCCAGCAGTGAGGTATCAACTAATGAAAAACTGTTTTTT. Translated, it gives CASSEVSTNEKLFF.